Following are 26 T cell receptor beta chains from one sample sequenced in a study of blood T cell repertoires in COVID-19. The data were produced by immunoSEQ multiplex PCR, yet TCRdb's version contains in-frame clones alone and is incomplete. The table lists 300,000 to 350,000 clones, roughly 90% of them singletons. Sequences were obtained from peripheral blood. These receptors were taken from a young woman with COVID-19, enrolled during active disease.

This chain connects TRBV5-4 to TRBJ2-1; D gene ambiguous. Trimming left V 1 base short and J 7 bases short, with 6 bases between. Germline V gene sequence: CDR1 SGHNT, CDR2 YYREEE (reference sequence). CDR3 length: 12 residues. This CDR3 is CASSLPRNEQFF. CDR3 DNA sequence: TGTGCCAGCAGCTTGCCGAGGAATGAGCAGTTCTTC.

CDR3 in DNA: TGTGCCAGCAGTATCAGACTGAGGACCCTCCACTTT. Amino acid sequence: CASSIRLRTLHF. This chain links TRBV12-3 or TRBV12-4 with TRBJ1-6; D is undetermined. The CDR3 covers 12 residues. The V gene lost 5 bases and the J gene lost 14 bases, with 13 bases spanning the gap.

The rearrangement links TRBV24-1 to TRBJ2-1; 11 positions agree with TRBD2. Per the germline V gene, CDR1 is KGHDR and CDR2 is SFDVKD. The CDR3 has 14 residues. The V and J ends lost 5 bases and 9 bases, in that order; junction bases with no gene match: 5. CDR3 loop: CATSGTSGSFEQFF. The DNA of the CDR3 is TGTGCCACCAGTGGTACTAGCGGGAGTTTTGAGCAGTTCTTC.

The chain carries TRBV19 and TRBJ2-1, with TRBD1 matching over 8 bases. Germline loops: CDR1 LNHDA, CDR2 SQIVND (reference sequence). V shed 6 bases and J 8 bases; nucleotides not matched to a gene: 9. The CDR3 runs to 14 residues. The CDR3 nucleotides read TGTGCCAGTAGGATATACGCAGGGGGCGATGAGCAGTTCTTC. Its protein product is CASRIYAGGDEQFF.

This clone was seen only a few times. V gene TRBV6-2 or TRBV6-3 combines with J gene TRBJ1-5, with D maybe TRBD1 (5 bases). Germline V CDR1 and CDR2: MNHEY, SVGEGT. The CDR3 loop spans 14 amino acids. V was shortened by 3 bases and J by 5 bases, with 11 bases between the two germline ends. CDR3 residues: CASSYVRGDQPQHF. Here the CDR3 DNA reads TGTGCCAGCAGTTATGTCCGGGGGGATCAGCCCCAGCATTTT.

V and J are TRBV20-1 and TRBJ2-1; D gene uncertain. The CDR3 contains 11 residues. V gave up 1 base and J gave up 8 bases, with 6 bases separating them. Germline CDR1 reads DFQATT; CDR2 reads SNEGSKA (reference sequence). CDR3 amino acids: CSARVADEQFF. Here the CDR3 DNA reads TGCAGTGCTAGAGTCGCGGATGAGCAGTTCTTC.

V and J are TRBV18 and TRBJ2-3, with a tentative D call TRBD2 (5 bases). V was cut by 0 bases and J by 1 base, with 8 bases left in between. Germline lookup yields CDR1 KGHSH and CDR2 LQKENI. This CDR3 region has 15 residues. The CDR3 here is CASSPPSGGTDTQYF. Here the CDR3 DNA reads TGTGCCAGCTCACCACCGTCCGGGGGCACAGATACGCAGTATTTT.

The CDR3 loop is CSVHVRGRDNEQFF. The DNA of the CDR3 is TGCAGCGTCCACGTACGCGGGAGGGACAATGAGCAGTTCTTC. The J gene is TRBJ2-1, the V gene TRBV29-1; the match to TRBD2 covers 9 bases. V was pared by 6 bases and J by 5 bases, with 8 bases of the junction left unmatched. The V gene's germline CDR1 is SQVTM and CDR2 ANQGSEA. The CDR3 runs to 14 residues.

This chain joins TRBV7-2 and TRBJ2-7; possibly TRBD1 for D (6 bases). The germline CDR1 and CDR2 sequences are SGHTA and FQGNSA. V was cut by 5 bases and J by 7 bases, with 18 bases left in between. This CDR3 contains 14 residues. CDR3 region: CASSPPTGTGEQYF. CDR3 DNA: TGTGCCAGCAGCCCCCCAACAGGGACGGGGGAGCAGTACTTC.

V is TRBV19 and J is TRBJ1-5; 10 positions agree with TRBD1. J lost 7 bases, V lost 3 bases, and 3 bases had no gene match. CDR1 is LNHDA and CDR2 is SQIVND in the germline V gene (reference sequence). The CDR3 is made up of 14 amino acids. This CDR3 reads CASSMWDRGQPQHF. CDR3 DNA: TGTGCCAGTAGTATGTGGGACAGGGGCCAGCCCCAGCATTTT.

The rearrangement joins TRBV6-2 or TRBV6-3 to TRBJ2-7; D call uncertain. The CDR3 runs 14 residues. The V and J ends lost 4 bases and 2 bases respectively, with 12 bases between them. The germline V gene has CDR1 MNHEY and CDR2 SVGEGT. The CDR3 coding sequence is TGTGCCAGCAGTTTGGGCCCGGTAGCCTACGAGCAGTACTTC. Translation: CASSLGPVAYEQYF.

This clone occurred a few times. This chain uses TRBV6-6 with TRBJ2-7, with 7 bases aligning to TRBD1. The V gene end was trimmed by 2 bases and the J gene end by 5 bases; junction bases not matched to a gene: 6. Germline assignment: CDR1 MNHNY and CDR2 SVGAGI (reference sequence). The CDR3 contains 14 residues. The CDR3 nucleotides read TGTGCCAGCAGTTACCGGGACAGTACGAACGAGCAGTACTTC. This codes for CASSYRDSTNEQYF.

This clone was counted a single time. This chain uses TRBV6-5 with TRBJ1-1, with D possibly TRBD1 on 5 matching bases. From germline, CDR1 is MNHEY and CDR2 SVGAGI. The CDR3 runs 12 residues. V lost 5 bases to trimming and J lost 7 bases, with 11 bases between them. CDR3 residues: CASSPRGGEAFF. The CDR3 DNA reads TGTGCCAGCAGTCCACGGGGGGGTGAAGCTTTCTTT.

The chain is built from TRBV3-1 (or the pseudogene TRBV3-2) and TRBJ2-1; 10 positions agree with TRBD2. Germline V gives CDR1 LGHDT, CDR2 YNNKEL (reference sequence). V dropped 0 bases and J dropped 4; count of bases not matched to a gene: 9. The CDR3 sequence is 18 residues long. The CDR3 nucleotides are TGTGCCAGCAGCCAAGATAGGGTAGCGGGAGGATATTACAATGAGCAGTTCTTC. It yields the protein CASSQDRVAGGYYNEQFF.

The V and J genes are TRBV19 and TRBJ1-1; D might be TRBD1 (6 bases). Trimming removed 6 bases from V and 4 bases from J, with 18 bases in between. The CDR3 sequence is 15 residues long. Germline-derived CDR1 and CDR2 are LNHDA and SQIVND (reference sequence). As DNA, the CDR3 is TGTGCCAGTAGCTCGACAGGAGATGGAGGCACTGAAGCTTTCTTT. It is translated as CASSSTGDGGTEAFF.

About this clone: This same CDR3 is encoded by further DNA sequences in the sample. This sequence joins TRBV2 and TRBJ1-2; the match to TRBD1 covers 8 bases. Trimming cost V 4 bases and J 4 bases; bases outside gene matches: 2. Germline CDR1 and CDR2: SNHLY and FYNNEI. This CDR3 region has 13 residues. CDR3 region: CASSAGQGYGYTF. CDR3 coding DNA: TGTGCCAGCAGTGCCGGACAGGGCTATGGCTACACCTTC.

The V call is TRBV10-3, the J call TRBJ2-7; no firm D call. The CDR3 runs 11 residues. Germline assignment: CDR1 ENHRY and CDR2 SYGVKD. Trimming took off 2 bases at V and 6 bases at J, with 5 bases between the two ends. The CDR3 nucleotides are TGTGCCATCAGTGAGCTCCGCGAGCAGTACTTC. Translated: CAISELREQYF.

The chain couples TRBV18 to TRBJ1-3; TRBD1 matches at 10 bases. Germline V gene sequence: CDR1 KGHSH, CDR2 LQKENI. The CDR3 consists of 19 residues. Trimming at V came to 3 bases and at J to 2 bases, leaving 13 bases not matched to a gene. The CDR3 loop is CASSPSWGFDRGPGNTIYF. The CDR3 DNA is TGTGCCAGCTCACCGTCCTGGGGCTTCGACAGGGGGCCTGGAAACACCATATATTTT.

The gene calls are TRBV10-3 and TRBJ2-2; perhaps TRBD1 as D (6 bases). Trimming stripped 6 bases from V and 1 base from J, with 15 bases between. CDR1 and CDR2 (germline): ENHRY, SYGVKD. This CDR3 spans 16 amino acids. The CDR3 DNA follows: TGTGCCATCAGCGAGGGTGGGACACGGAACACCGGGGAGCTGTTTTTT. Translation: CAISEGGTRNTGELFF.

This chain links TRBV5-5 with TRBJ2-3, with TRBD2 matching over 14 bases. This CDR3 has 17 residues. Trimming cost V 4 bases and J 0 bases; bases outside gene matches: 4. Germline V gives CDR1 SGHKS, CDR2 YYEKEE (reference sequence). The CDR3 protein is CASSTGTSGGSTDTQYF. In DNA, the CDR3 is TGTGCCAGCAGCACAGGGACTAGCGGGGGCAGCACAGATACGCAGTATTTT.

This clone was seen a single time. This CDR3 is also generated by other DNA sequences in the sample. The gene calls are TRBV27 and TRBJ2-7; D may be TRBD2 (6 bases). Germline loops: CDR1 MNHEY, CDR2 SMNVEV (reference sequence). V lost 5 bases, J lost 0 bases, and 8 bases lay in between. The CDR3 contains 13 residues. CDR3 sequence reads: CASSLSGSYEQYF. For the CDR3, the DNA is TGTGCCAGCAGTCTTAGCGGCTCCTACGAGCAGTACTTC.

J is TRBJ2-2 and V is TRBV11-3, with 11 bases that match TRBD2. Germline trimming cut 0 bases from V and 11 bases from J; bases unmatched to any gene: 2. The germline V gene has CDR1 SGHNT and CDR2 YENEEA. The CDR3 totals 14 residues. The CDR3 protein is CASSLDTSGGELFF. The CDR3 DNA reads TGTGCCAGCAGCTTAGATACTAGCGGGGGTGAGCTGTTTTTT.

The chain links TRBV10-3 to TRBJ2-7, with 10 nucleotides matching TRBD2. Germline values: CDR1 ENHRY, CDR2 SYGVKD. J lost 2 bases, V lost 4 bases, and 8 bases had no gene match. The CDR3 is 16 residues long. The CDR3 DNA is TGTGCCATCAGTGTATGGGCTAGCGGGGGAGCCTACGAGCAGTACTTC. As protein: CAISVWASGGAYEQYF.

The gene calls are TRBV28 and TRBJ2-7, with D possibly TRBD2 on 6 matching bases. The CDR3 has 14 amino acids. CDR1 and CDR2 (germline): MDHEN, SYDVKM. Trimming left V 5 bases short and J 3 bases short, with 14 bases between. CDR3 nucleotides: TGTGCCAGCAGTCCCCCGACTAGTAGCTACGAGCAGTACTTC. It yields the protein CASSPPTSSYEQYF.

Note on this clone: Other nucleotide sequences from this sample produce the same CDR3. This chain joins TRBV6-2 or TRBV6-3 and TRBJ2-7, with D unresolved. Germline CDR1 is MNHEY and CDR2 is SVGEGT. The CDR3 spans 13 residues. Trimming stripped 0 bases from V and 3 bases from J, with 6 bases between. CDR3 bases: TGTGCCAGCAGTTACTCACTACGCTACGAGCAGTACTTC. It specifies CASSYSLRYEQYF.

The chain combines TRBV21-1 with TRBJ2-3; the table's D call of TRBD2 was not tested on the DNA. TRBV21-1 is assigned pseudogene status. The CDR3 consists of 17 residues. CDR3 loop: CASSKGGLAGDRDTQYF. The CDR3 coding sequence is TGTGCCAGCAGCAAAGGAGGACTAGCGGGAGACAGAGATACGCAGTATTTT.